Listed here are 20 T cell receptor beta chains from one sample, sequenced in a study of T cell responses to AZD1222 COVID-19 vaccine. Clones were read by immunoSEQ multiplex PCR, and TCRdb kept only the in-frame ones, dropping some. The repertoire consists of under 150,000 clones, with around nine tenths occurring once and the leading ten covering less than 5.5%. Source: peripheral blood, taken on day 0 of AZD1222 vaccination. All receptors come from an adult in good health.

The rearrangement uses TRBV5-4 and TRBJ1-2, with D maybe TRBD1 (5 bases). CDR1 is SGHNT, CDR2 YYREEE, per germline (reference sequence). The CDR3 length is 15 residues. The V and J ends lost 0 bases and 2 bases respectively, with 11 bases between them. In DNA, the CDR3 is TGTGCCAGCAGCTTGGCCAGGGAGATCAACTATGGCTACACCTTC. Its translation is CASSLAREINYGYTF. Full variable domain (outside the CDR3, taken from reference TRBV5-4 and TRBJ1-2): ETGVTQSPTHLIKTRGQQVTLRCSSQSGHNTVSWYQQALGQGPQFIFQYYREEENGRGNFPPRFSGLQFPNYSSELNVNALELDDSALYLCASSLAREINYGYTFGSGTRLTVV.

CDR3 nucleotides: TGTGCCAGCAGCCCCCGCGGGAGCTCCTACGAGCAGTACTTC. This gives the protein CASSPRGSSYEQYF. The gene calls are TRBV7-2 and TRBJ2-7, with TRBD2 matching over 7 bases. This CDR3 has 14 amino acids. The germline CDR1 and CDR2 sequences are SGHTA and FQGNSA. The J segment lost 0 bases and the V segment lost 5 bases, leaving 4 bases of the junction unmatched.

The chain uses TRBV5-1 and TRBJ2-7; D perhaps matches TRBD1 (6 bases). CDR3 length: 18 residues. V was clipped by 1 base and J by 0 bases, with 20 bases between them. The V gene's germline CDR1 is SGHRS and CDR2 YFSETQ. DNA of the CDR3: TGCGCCAGCAGCTTGTTTGTATCCGGGACACCGAGCTCCTACGAGCAGTACTTC. It specifies CASSLFVSGTPSSYEQYF.

The chain links TRBV9 to TRBJ1-3, with unresolved D. Germline V CDR1 and CDR2: SGDLS, YYNGEE. The length of the CDR3 is 14 residues. V was trimmed by 0 bases and J by 4 bases, leaving 8 bases between them. CDR3 in amino acids: CASSVEKIGNTIYF. The CDR3 region has the DNA TGTGCCAGCAGCGTAGAGAAGATCGGAAACACCATATATTTT.

The V call is TRBV6-1, the J call TRBJ1-2, with D uncertain. CDR3 length: 14 residues. With 1 base removed from V and 3 bases from J, the gap between germline ends came to 9 bases. In germline, CDR1 is MNHNS, CDR2 SASEGT. The CDR3 nucleotides are TGTGCCAGCAGTGAAGTCGCAGATCACTATGGCTACACCTTC. It codes for CASSEVADHYGYTF.

This sequence joins TRBV4-2 and TRBJ2-1; D is uncertain. From germline, CDR1 is LGHNA and CDR2 YNFKEQ. Trimming took off 1 base at V and 4 bases at J, with 20 bases between the two ends. The CDR3 totals 18 residues. The CDR3 bases are TGTGCCAGCAGCCAAGGAACCACGAGCAGACCCGCGTACAATGAGCAGTTCTTC. Protein: CASSQGTTSRPAYNEQFF.

This rearrangement joins TRBV9 to TRBJ2-2; D is unresolved. Germline values: CDR1 SGDLS, CDR2 YYNGEE. The CDR3 is made up of 13 amino acids. Trimming removed 1 base from V and 6 bases from J, with 7 bases in between. CDR3 region: CASSVQAAGELFF. CDR3 DNA: TGTGCCAGCAGCGTACAGGCGGCCGGGGAGCTGTTTTTT.

This rearrangement joins TRBV12-3 or TRBV12-4 to TRBJ1-1; D might be TRBD1 (5 bases). The CDR3 extends over 13 amino acids. The V end lost 3 bases, the J end lost 8 bases, and 13 bases lay between the germline ends. Here the CDR3 DNA reads TGTGCCAGCAGTTTTCGTGGACAAGGGGAAGCTTTCTTT. Protein sequence: CASSFRGQGEAFF.

The gene calls are TRBV3-1 (or the pseudogene TRBV3-2) and TRBJ1-6; D is undetermined. CDR3 length: 12 amino acids. Trimming cost V 6 bases and J 7 bases, with 7 bases left between them. Germline V lookup: CDR1 LGHDT, CDR2 YNNKEL (reference sequence). The CDR3 is CASRDANSPLHF. The DNA of the CDR3 is TGTGCCAGCAGGGACGCCAATTCACCCCTCCACTTT.

This clone was counted once. The chain links TRBV5-6 to TRBJ1-2, with D perhaps TRBD1 (6 bases). CDR3 length: 14 amino acids. The germline V and J ends were trimmed by 2 bases and 6 bases, with 14 bases remaining between them. Germline CDR1 and CDR2: SGHDT and YYEEEE. The CDR3 spells CASSFSRGWNGYTF. The CDR3 coding sequence is TGTGCCAGCAGCTTTTCCAGGGGATGGAATGGCTACACCTTC.

The rearrangement joins TRBV9 to TRBJ2-5; no definite D call. Germline V gene data show CDR1 as SGDLS and CDR2 as YYNGEE. The CDR3 loop spans 14 amino acids. Between the trimmed V and J ends, which lost 4 bases and 2 bases, there was a span of 12 bases. This CDR3 is CASSPWTAQETQYF. The CDR3 DNA reads as TGTGCCAGCAGCCCCTGGACCGCGCAAGAGACCCAGTACTTC.

The V and J genes are TRBV5-1 and TRBJ2-3; D may match TRBD1 or TRBD2 (6 bases each). V gave up 3 bases and J gave up 4 bases, with 15 bases separating them. The germline V gene encodes CDR1 SGHRS and CDR2 YFSETQ. The CDR3 contains 15 residues. The CDR3, as DNA: TGCGCCAGCAGCTCGGGGGACACAGAATCAGATACGCAGTATTTT. Translating it yields CASSSGDTESDTQYF.

This chain uses TRBV7-3 with TRBJ2-5, with 10 bases that match TRBD1. Unmatched junction bases numbered 11, after V lost 6 bases and J lost 4 bases. The CDR3 has 16 amino acids. Germline-derived CDR1 and CDR2 are SGHTA and FQGTGA. Written as DNA, the CDR3 is TGTGCCAGCAGTCAGACAGGGGGCCGAGGGAGAGAGACCCAGTACTTC. Amino acids: CASSQTGGRGRETQYF.

This clone was observed a few times. The gene calls are TRBV2 and TRBJ1-5; D unclear. Trimming stripped 5 bases from V and 3 bases from J, with 14 bases between. The CDR3 is made up of 15 amino acids. Per germline, CDR1 SNHLY and CDR2 FYNNEI. The CDR3 DNA follows: TGTGCCAGCAGTAAAAATAGGCAGACCAATCAGCCCCAGCATTTT. This codes for CASSKNRQTNQPQHF.

V and J are TRBV4-2 and TRBJ2-1, with 9 nucleotides matching TRBD2. This CDR3 is 15 amino acids long. Per germline, CDR1 LGHNA and CDR2 YNFKEQ. The V gene end was trimmed by 0 bases and the J gene end by 3 bases; junction bases not matched to a gene: 0. In DNA form, the CDR3 reads TGTGCCAGCAGCCAAGAACTAGCGGGCTACAATGAGCAGTTCTTC. Protein: CASSQELAGYNEQFF.

The V call is TRBV12-3 or TRBV12-4, the J call TRBJ2-2; no clear D gene. This CDR3 has 13 amino acids. Trimming left V 6 bases short and J 6 bases short, with 11 bases between. This CDR3 is CASSPTSSGELFF. The CDR3, as DNA: TGTGCCAGCAGCCCTACGTCTTCCGGGGAGCTGTTTTTT.

V usage is TRBV3-1 (or the pseudogene TRBV3-2) and J usage is TRBJ2-1; 10 bases are shared with TRBD2. The J segment lost 3 bases and the V segment lost 0 bases, leaving 14 bases of the junction unmatched. The CDR3 loop spans 20 amino acids. CDR1 is LGHDT and CDR2 is YNNKEL in the germline V gene (reference sequence). CDR3 nucleotides: TGTGCCAGCAGCCAAGATGGGGCAGGCAGACTAGCGGGCGTCTACAATGAGCAGTTCTTC. Translation gives CASSQDGAGRLAGVYNEQFF.

The J gene is TRBJ2-5, the V gene TRBV12-3 or TRBV12-4; the D gene is possibly TRBD2 (6 bases). This CDR3 spans 12 amino acids. V was trimmed by 10 bases and J by 7 bases, leaving 16 bases between them. The CDR3 nucleotides read TGTGCCACCCGACTATCCGGGGGGACCCAGTACTTC. Encoded protein: CATRLSGGTQYF.

V and J are TRBV12-3 or TRBV12-4 and TRBJ2-5; tentatively, D is TRBD1 (5 bases). CDR3 size: 13 residues. Trimming took off 7 bases at V and 1 base at J, with 10 bases between the two ends. The CDR3 region is CASTRQSQETQYF. The CDR3 coding sequence is TGTGCCAGCACCCGACAGTCCCAAGAGACCCAGTACTTC.

CDR3 nucleotide sequence: TGTGCCAGCAGTTCCGGCACGGAGTCCTACGAGCAGTACTTC. Translating it yields CASSSGTESYEQYF. V and J are TRBV28 and TRBJ2-7; no reliable D call. CDR1 is MDHEN and CDR2 is SYDVKM in the germline V gene. V lost 4 bases, J lost 1 base, and 11 bases lay in between. The CDR3 covers 14 residues. The full variable domain, in which reference TRBV28 and TRBJ2-7 provide the parts outside the CDR3, is DVKVTQSSRYLVKRTGEKVFLECVQDMDHENMFWYRQDPGLGLRLIYFSYDVKMKEKGDIPEGYSVSREKKERFSLILESASTNQTSMYLCASSSGTESYEQYFGPGTRLTVT.